The present T cell receptor beta chain was sequenced within a study of T cells after yellow fever vaccination. Germline-derived CDR1 and CDR2 are SGHRS and YFSETQ. The CDR3 consists of 15 residues. Trimming at V came to 6 bases and at J to 7 bases, leaving 11 bases not matched to a gene. Using its own MiXCR run on the 5' RACE reads, TCRdb lists one record per CDR3 protein. The repertoire holds under 550,000 distinct CDR3 sequences, with less than 25% as singletons. The V call is TRBV5-1, the J call TRBJ2-1, with TRBD2 matching 9 bases. Sample: PBMCs, taken less than 25 days after the first yellow fever vaccination. This TCR came from a man between 18 and 35 years old who received the YFV17D yellow fever vaccine. CDR3 protein: CASNFRSGGQNEQFF. In DNA form, the CDR3 reads TGCGCCAGCAATTTTCGTAGCGGGGGTCAAAATGAGCAGTTCTTC.